The 15 T cell receptor beta chains reported below all come from one sample, sequenced in a study of T-cell memory formation after mild COVID-19. TCRdb called the 5' RACE reads again in MiXCR, with one record for every CDR3 protein. Of approximately 250,000 distinct CDR3 sequences listed, 15% to 20% are singletons. The sample consisted of PBMCs or a T cell subset sorted from them (not recorded which). Receptors were obtained from a man aged 18 to 30 who had mild COVID-19 (a few samples of this study predate the infection). Cell type and time point are not known.

CDR3 DNA sequence: TGTGCCAGCAGCGTAGTCCCCACCGATACGCAGTATTTT. Its translation: CASSVVPTDTQYF. The chain links TRBV9 to TRBJ2-3; D call uncertain. Trimming cost V 0 bases and J 6 bases, with 8 bases left between them. Germline-derived CDR1 and CDR2 are SGDLS and YYNGEE. This CDR3 region has 13 residues.

This clonotype was recorded once. This chain connects TRBV20-1 to TRBJ2-7; D not certain. The germline V and J ends were trimmed by 5 bases and 6 bases, with 17 bases remaining between them. The CDR3 is 13 amino acids. The germline V gene encodes CDR1 DFQATT and CDR2 SNEGSKA (reference sequence). CDR3 DNA sequence: TGCAGTGCTCCTAAAGCCCCGAGAGCCGAGCAGTACTTC. This encodes CSAPKAPRAEQYF.

This sequence joins TRBV28 and TRBJ2-1, with 9 bases matching TRBD1. V lost 5 bases to trimming and J lost 7 bases; unmatched junction nucleotides: 9. The germline V gene encodes CDR1 MDHEN and CDR2 SYDVKM. The CDR3 consists of 15 residues. The DNA of the CDR3 is TGTGCCAGCAGTCCGGCGTCGACAGGGGGAAATGAGCAGTTCTTC. Residues: CASSPASTGGNEQFF.

This clonotype was observed a handful of times. This rearrangement joins TRBV12-3 or TRBV12-4 to TRBJ2-7; 12 positions agree with TRBD2. J lost 0 bases, V lost 3 bases, and 9 bases had no gene match. The CDR3 has 18 residues. The CDR3 protein is CASSLGASGGAISYEQYF. In nucleotides, the CDR3 is TGTGCCAGCAGTTTGGGGGCTAGCGGGGGGGCCATCTCCTACGAGCAGTACTTC.

DNA of the CDR3: TGTGCCAGTTTACAGGGTAGCACAGATACGCAGTATTTT. Translated: CASLQGSTDTQYF. V and J are TRBV19 and TRBJ2-3, with D perhaps matching TRBD1 (6 bases). The CDR3 sequence is 13 residues long. V lost 8 bases to trimming and J lost 0 bases, with 9 bases between them. Germline V gene lookup returns CDR1 LNHDA and CDR2 SQIVND (reference sequence).

The chain links TRBV19 to TRBJ2-1; TRBD1 matches at 8 bases. CDR3 length equals 11 residues. V shed 9 bases and J 10 bases; nucleotides not matched to a gene: 5. CDR1 is LNHDA, CDR2 SQIVND, per germline (reference sequence). This CDR3 is CASNTGGEQFF. The CDR3 region has the DNA TGTGCCAGCAATACAGGGGGAGAGCAGTTCTTC.

The chain carries TRBV4-1 and TRBJ2-1; no definite D call. Trimming took off 0 bases at V and 0 bases at J, with 9 bases between the two ends. CDR3 size: 16 residues. The V gene's germline CDR1 is MGHRA and CDR2 YSYEKL. The CDR3 DNA follows: TGCGCCAGCAGCCAAGAGGGCAGCTCCTCCTACAATGAGCAGTTCTTC. Translating it yields CASSQEGSSSYNEQFF.

The CDR3: CASSLLTYEQYV. The CDR3 DNA follows: TGTGCCAGCAGCTTACTGACCTACGAGCAGTACGTC. The chain recombines TRBV7-9 with TRBJ2-7, with unresolved D. Germline V gene lookup returns CDR1 SEHNR and CDR2 FQNEAQ (reference sequence). The ends were cut back, 2 bases at V and 2 bases at J, with 4 bases in the middle. The CDR3 sequence is 12 residues long.

The rearrangement joins TRBV5-1 to TRBJ2-3; D remains ambiguous. Germline V gene data show CDR1 as SGHRS and CDR2 as YFSETQ. The CDR3 is made up of 16 amino acids. V was clipped by 0 bases and J by 0 bases, with 11 bases between them. The CDR3 region is CASSLGETPSTDTQYF. CDR3 nucleotides: TGCGCCAGCAGCTTGGGGGAAACACCCAGCACAGATACGCAGTATTTT.

The gene calls are TRBV3-1 and TRBJ2-5; D possibly uses TRBD1 or TRBD2 (5 bases each). The germline CDR1 and CDR2 sequences are LGHDT and YNNKEL (reference sequence). There are 16 residues in the CDR3. V lost 4 bases and J 2 bases, leaving 17 bases between the germline ends. CDR3 DNA: TGTGCCAGCAGCCGACAAACTCACGGGGCACAAGAGACCCAGTACTTC. It specifies CASSRQTHGAQETQYF.

This clonotype was counted ten times or more. V and J are TRBV12-3 or TRBV12-4 and TRBJ2-5; TRBD2 agrees at 11 bases. The junction had 2 bases not matched to a gene; V was cut back by 5 bases and J by 3 bases. There are 14 residues in the CDR3. CDR3 amino acids: CASSEGLAEETQYF. CDR3 coding DNA: TGTGCCAGCAGTGAGGGACTAGCGGAAGAGACCCAGTACTTC.

This rearrangement joins TRBV5-1 to TRBJ1-3; D perhaps matches TRBD1 (5 bases). Looked up from germline, CDR1 is SGHRS and CDR2 is YFSETQ. The CDR3 consists of 16 residues. Trimming removed 0 bases from V and 2 bases from J, with 12 bases in between. Written as DNA, the CDR3 is TGCGCCAGCAGCTTGGCGGGGCAGGGAACTGGAAACACCATATATTTT. This translates into CASSLAGQGTGNTIYF.

V usage is TRBV3-2 and J usage is TRBJ1-5. TRBV3-2 is reported as a pseudogene. The CDR3 extends over 15 amino acids. CDR3 sequence: CASSPNRHSNQPQHF. CDR3 DNA sequence: TGTGCCAGCAGCCCGAACAGACATAGCAATCAGCCCCAGCATTTT.

The CDR3 reads CASSFSPGLETQYF. The CDR3, as DNA: TGTGCCAGCAGTTTCTCTCCGGGGTTGGAGACCCAGTACTTC. This chain connects TRBV28 to TRBJ2-5, with a tentative D call TRBD2 (5 bases). The CDR3 has 14 residues. Trimming cost V 3 bases and J 5 bases, with 13 bases left between them. Germline CDR1 reads MDHEN; CDR2 reads SYDVKM.

The gene calls are TRBV6-1 and TRBJ2-2; 7 bases fit TRBD1. The germline gives CDR1 MNHNS, CDR2 SASEGT. This CDR3 has 15 amino acids. J was trimmed by 2 bases and V by 4 bases; bases with no gene match: 4. CDR3 loop: CASSARQGNTGELFF. The CDR3 nucleotides read TGTGCCAGCAGTGCCAGACAGGGAAACACCGGGGAGCTGTTTTTT.